Following are 25 T cell receptor beta chains from one sample sequenced in a study of blood T cell repertoires in COVID-19. Using immunoSEQ multiplex PCR, the repertoire was profiled, and TCRdb retains in-frame clones only, with some absent. The table shows about 94,000 clones, with roughly 80% occurring only once. The specimen was peripheral blood. The receptors here all came from a human donor in a cohort sampled during active COVID-19.

This chain joins TRBV27 and TRBJ2-6; 11 bases fit TRBD1. This CDR3 contains 17 residues. Germline V lookup: CDR1 MNHEY, CDR2 SMNVEV (reference sequence). V dropped 6 bases and J dropped 0; count of bases not matched to a gene: 4. The CDR3 protein is CASRGGTGGSGANVLTF. CDR3 in DNA: TGTGCCAGCAGGGGCGGGACAGGGGGCTCTGGGGCCAACGTCCTGACTTTC.

The V and J genes are TRBV11-2 and TRBJ2-2; D perhaps matches TRBD1 (6 bases). V was shortened by 5 bases and J by 4 bases, with 14 bases between the two germline ends. The CDR3 loop spans 15 amino acids. Germline V lookup: CDR1 SGHAT, CDR2 FQNNGV. CDR3 region: CASSQLRGITGELFF. The CDR3 DNA sequence: TGTGCCAGCAGCCAACTCAGGGGTATCACCGGGGAGCTGTTTTTT.

The gene calls are TRBV30 and TRBJ1-1, with D perhaps TRBD1 (6 bases). Germline CDR1 is GTSNPN and CDR2 is SVGIG (reference sequence). This CDR3 comprises 11 residues. V lost 4 bases and J lost 11, with 14 bases in between. Here the CDR3 DNA reads TGTGCCTGGAAAAGGGGGATGGGTGCTTTCTTT. This codes for CAWKRGMGAFF.

This rearrangement joins TRBV10-3 to TRBJ2-7; D gene unclear. The CDR3 has 11 residues. V was trimmed by 2 bases and J by 4 bases, leaving 3 bases between them. Germline values: CDR1 ENHRY, CDR2 SYGVKD. CDR3 residues: CAISETYEQYF. CDR3 sequence (DNA): TGTGCCATCAGTGAGACTTACGAGCAGTACTTC.

This chain joins TRBV3-1 (or the pseudogene TRBV3-2) and TRBJ2-7; D is perhaps TRBD2 (5 bases). Germline CDR1 and CDR2: LGHDT and YNNKEL (reference sequence). The CDR3 spans 15 residues. Deletions cut 4 bases from V and 3 bases from J, with 16 bases between. CDR3 protein: CASSPMGFRGYEQYF. As DNA, the CDR3 is TGTGCCAGCAGCCCTATGGGGTTTCGGGGCTACGAGCAGTACTTC.

The rearrangement links TRBV28 to TRBJ2-3; possible D gene TRBD1, 6 bases. This CDR3 is 14 amino acids long. Germline V CDR1 and CDR2: MDHEN, SYDVKM. Trimming removed 5 bases from V and 5 bases from J, with 14 bases in between. CDR3 nucleotide sequence: TGTGCCAGCAGTCCCTGGACAGCCGGAGATACGCAGTATTTT. It specifies CASSPWTAGDTQYF. Full variable domain (outside the CDR3, taken from reference TRBV28 and TRBJ2-3): DVKVTQSSRYLVKRTGEKVFLECVQDMDHENMFWYRQDPGLGLRLIYFSYDVKMKEKGDIPEGYSVSREKKERFSLILESASTNQTSMYLCASSPWTAGDTQYFGPGTRLTVL.

This clone occurred once. The rearrangement links TRBV5-4 to TRBJ1-1; D gene unclear. Between the trimmed V and J ends, which lost 5 bases and 2 bases, there was a span of 13 bases. The V gene's germline CDR1 is SGHNT and CDR2 YYREEE (reference sequence). The CDR3 is 14 amino acids. CDR3 bases: TGTGCCAGCAGACCGACCACAGCTAACACTGAAGCTTTCTTT. Its protein product is CASRPTTANTEAFF. Combining the CDR3 with reference TRBV5-4 and TRBJ1-1 gives the whole variable domain ETGVTQSPTHLIKTRGQQVTLRCSSQSGHNTVSWYQQALGQGPQFIFQYYREEENGRGNFPPRFSGLQFPNYSSELNVNALELDDSALYLCASRPTTANTEAFFGQGTRLTVV.

The chain has TRBV27 and TRBJ1-2, with TRBD1 matching over 8 bases. Germline assignment: CDR1 MNHEY and CDR2 SMNVEV (reference sequence). CDR3 length: 16 amino acids. J lost 6 bases, V lost 3 bases, and 12 bases had no gene match. CDR3: CASSLQTGTGVNGYTF. In DNA form, the CDR3 reads TGTGCCAGCAGTTTGCAAACCGGGACAGGAGTTAATGGCTACACCTTC.

This chain uses TRBV2 with TRBJ1-1, with 10 bases matching TRBD1. V trimming: 4 bases; J trimming: 4 bases; junction bases outside the gene matches: 0. CDR3 length: 13 amino acids. In germline, CDR1 is SNHLY, CDR2 FYNNEI. The CDR3 bases are TGTGCCAGCAGTGGACAGGGGGCCACTGAAGCTTTCTTT. This sequence encodes CASSGQGATEAFF.

The chain joins TRBV25-1 to TRBJ2-7; 12 bases map to TRBD1. Germline V CDR1 and CDR2: MGHDK, SYGVNS. V trimming: 6 bases; J trimming: 4 bases; junction bases outside the gene matches: 4. The CDR3 runs 14 residues. This chain's CDR3 is CASSPGQGAYEQYF. CDR3 nucleotides: TGTGCCAGCAGCCCGGGACAGGGGGCTTACGAGCAGTACTTC.

This clone was found a few times. The CDR3 region is CASGSGNYGYTF. The CDR3 nucleotides are TGTGCCAGCGGATCAGGGAACTATGGCTACACCTTC. This chain links TRBV28 with TRBJ1-2; tentatively, D is TRBD1 (5 bases). V lost 8 bases, J lost 2 bases, and 9 bases lay in between. This CDR3 is built from 12 residues. CDR1 and CDR2 from the germline V gene are MDHEN and SYDVKM.

In DNA form, the CDR3 reads TGTGCCTGGAGTTTGCTGGCGGAAGAGACCCAGTACTTC. This encodes CAWSLLAEETQYF. The chain is built from TRBV30 and TRBJ2-5; D is unclear. The CDR3 has 13 amino acids. Germline CDR1 is GTSNPN and CDR2 is SVGIG (reference sequence). Trimming took 2 bases from V and 3 from J, leaving 10 bases between them.

The chain carries TRBV5-1 and TRBJ2-7, with D possibly TRBD2 on 6 matching bases. Germline loops: CDR1 SGHRS, CDR2 YFSETQ. The CDR3 has 14 amino acids. Trimming shortened V by 3 bases and J by 2 bases, and 12 bases separated the two germline ends. CDR3 nucleotide sequence: TGCGCCAGCAGCTCTCGGGGGTCGACCTACGAGCAGTACTTC. Its translation: CASSSRGSTYEQYF.

This clone has just one count. The chain is built from TRBV28 and TRBJ1-5, with 7 bases fitting TRBD1. This CDR3 spans 15 amino acids. The J segment lost 4 bases and the V segment lost 6 bases, leaving 9 bases of the junction unmatched. Germline CDR1 MDHEN, CDR2 SYDVKM. The CDR3 reads CASSKRTGLNQPQHF. The CDR3 bases are TGTGCCAGCAGCAAACGGACAGGCCTTAATCAGCCCCAGCATTTT. The full variable domain, with the rest looked up from reference TRBV28 and TRBJ1-5, is DVKVTQSSRYLVKRTGEKVFLECVQDMDHENMFWYRQDPGLGLRLIYFSYDVKMKEKGDIPEGYSVSREKKERFSLILESASTNQTSMYLCASSKRTGLNQPQHFGDGTRLSIL.

The chain recombines TRBV6-5 with TRBJ2-7, with 8 bases that match TRBD1. The CDR3 length is 13 residues. Germline CDR1 is MNHEY and CDR2 is SVGAGI. V dropped 8 bases and J dropped 12; count of bases not matched to a gene: 15. CDR3 DNA sequence: TGTGCCAGCTTCCGGGACAGGAGAACAGCCTGGTACTTC. This encodes CASFRDRRTAWYF.

This clone was detected only once. This sequence joins TRBV9 and TRBJ2-7; 7 nucleotides agree with TRBD2. J gave up 2 bases and V 7 bases, and 3 bases lay outside the gene matches. This CDR3 region has 12 residues. The germline gives CDR1 SGDLS, CDR2 YYNGEE. CDR3 sequence (DNA): TGTGCCAGCGGGCGGGAGACCTACGAGCAGTACTTC. As protein: CASGRETYEQYF.

The chain links TRBV2 to TRBJ2-7; TRBD1 matches 7 bases. The CDR3 contains 16 residues. Germline CDR1 and CDR2: SNHLY and FYNNEI. J lost 2 bases, V lost 6 bases, and 13 bases had no gene match. In nucleotides, the CDR3 is TGTGCCAGCAGGGAGCGGACCGGGACAGCCACCTACGAGCAGTACTTC. Residues: CASRERTGTATYEQYF.

The chain couples TRBV29-1 to TRBJ2-1, with 7 bases aligning to TRBD2. The ends lost 7 bases at V and 8 bases at J; junction bases unmatched: 14. CDR3 length: 14 amino acids. Germline V CDR1 and CDR2: SQVTM, ANQGSEA. The DNA for the CDR3 is TGCAGCGCATCCTTGACTAGCAATTTCCATGAGCAGTTCTTC. It yields the protein CSASLTSNFHEQFF.

The V gene is TRBV23-1, the J gene TRBJ1-1, with D possibly matching TRBD1 (5 bases). TRBV23-1 is flagged as an ORF with uncertain function. Trimming took off 3 bases at V and 0 bases at J, with 17 bases between the two ends. This CDR3 is built from 17 residues. CDR3 DNA: TGCGCCAGCAGTCAGCAACTGGGGGGAGATATGAACACTGAAGCTTTCTTT. Translated, it gives CASSQQLGGDMNTEAFF.

In its sample, this clone was seen once. The chain is built from TRBV3-1 (or the pseudogene TRBV3-2) and TRBJ2-6, with TRBD2 as a possible D gene (6 bases). CDR1 LGHDT and CDR2 YNNKEL come from the germline V gene (reference sequence). The V end lost 7 bases, the J end lost 4 bases, and 14 bases lay between the germline ends. There are 15 residues in the CDR3. The CDR3 loop is CASTSGGSGANVLTF. In nucleotides, the CDR3 is TGTGCCAGCACCTCTGGAGGGAGCGGGGCCAACGTCCTGACTTTC.

The genes are TRBV27 and TRBJ2-7; 12 bases fit TRBD2. The CDR3 covers 14 residues. Trimming at V came to 8 bases and at J to 2 bases, leaving 4 bases not matched to a gene. Germline loops: CDR1 MNHEY, CDR2 SMNVEV (reference sequence). Here the CDR3 reads CASRASGRAYEQYF. In nucleotides, the CDR3 is TGTGCCAGCCGAGCTAGCGGGAGGGCCTACGAGCAGTACTTC.

The J gene is TRBJ1-1, the V gene TRBV11-2, with unresolved D. The CDR3 is 13 amino acids. The V end lost 5 bases, the J end lost 10 bases, and 17 bases lay between the germline ends. Per germline, CDR1 SGHAT and CDR2 FQNNGV. The CDR3 region is CASSALVGGRAFF. The CDR3 DNA reads TGTGCCAGCAGCGCGCTGGTGGGAGGGAGAGCTTTCTTT.

This clone was seen more than once but under ten times. CDR3 region: CASSFGRGFTEAFF. The CDR3 bases are TGTGCCAGCAGCTTCGGCAGGGGTTTCACTGAAGCTTTCTTT. V gene TRBV7-8 combines with J gene TRBJ1-1; D may be TRBD1 (6 bases). CDR3 size: 14 residues. With 3 bases removed from V and 4 bases from J, the gap between germline ends came to 12 bases. CDR1 and CDR2 (germline): SGHVS, FQNEAQ.

The chain recombines TRBV19 with TRBJ1-1, with a tentative D call TRBD1 (6 bases). CDR1 and CDR2 (germline): LNHDA, SQIVND (reference sequence). Trimming removed 4 bases from V and 0 bases from J, with 9 bases in between. The CDR3 length is 14 residues. The CDR3 sequence: CASSSRGMNTEAFF. CDR3 bases: TGTGCCAGTAGTAGCAGGGGCATGAACACTGAAGCTTTCTTT.

V and J are TRBV5-6 and TRBJ2-7, with a weak D call TRBD2 (7 bases). The germline V gene has CDR1 SGHDT and CDR2 YYEEEE. V shed 4 bases and J shed 5 bases, with 22 bases lying between them. CDR3 length equals 16 residues. Here the CDR3 reads CASSATYQGRVHEQYF. In DNA, the CDR3 is TGTGCCAGCAGCGCCACTTACCAGGGGAGGGTCCACGAGCAGTACTTC.